Listed here are 26 T cell receptor beta chains from one sample, sequenced in a study of ipilimumab plus nivolumab after autologous stem cell transplantation (TCRdb year 2021). Library construction relied on the immunoSEQ multiplex PCR assay. TCRdb took over this immuneACCESS table, retaining in-frame rearrangements with V and J assigned. Such tables are incomplete; in checked studies, under half of the missing clones stem from an unresolved V gene, and the remainder is unexplained. A total of approximately 15,000 clones appear in this sample, just under 80% of them only once. The top ten clones comprise about 9.4% of the sample. The sample in question was PBMCs, obtained in a trial of ipilimumab plus nivolumab as post-transplant consolidation. The receptor set was obtained from a male donor with diffuse large B-cell lymphoma.

This clone turned up a few times. The genes are TRBV5-6 and TRBJ1-2; D is undetermined. Trimming shortened V by 1 base and J by 0 bases, and 10 bases separated the two germline ends. The germline V gene has CDR1 SGHDT and CDR2 YYEEEE. The CDR3 spans 15 residues. The CDR3 here is CASSLWRQTNYGYTF. CDR3 DNA: TGTGCCAGCAGCTTGTGGCGCCAGACTAACTATGGCTACACCTTC.

The genes are TRBV30 and TRBJ2-5; 14 positions match TRBD2. After removal of 7 bases from V and 4 bases from J, the junction contained 8 bases not matched to a gene. The germline CDR1 and CDR2 sequences are GTSNPN and SVGIG (reference sequence). The CDR3 is 15 residues long. This CDR3 reads CALRTSGGPRETQYF. The CDR3 region has the DNA TGTGCCTTGCGGACTAGCGGGGGGCCGAGAGAGACCCAGTACTTC.

The V call is TRBV7-9, the J call TRBJ1-4; weak D call: TRBD1 (6 bases). Germline V gene sequence: CDR1 SEHNR, CDR2 FQNEAQ (reference sequence). Trimming pared 1 base from V and 5 bases from J, leaving 11 bases between. The CDR3 sequence is 15 residues long. CDR3 region: CASSLGFRGNEKLFF. DNA for the CDR3: TGTGCCAGCAGCTTAGGCTTCAGGGGAAATGAAAAACTGTTTTTT. Drawing the rest from reference TRBV7-9 and TRBJ1-4, the complete variable domain is DTGVSQNPRHKITKRGQNVTFRCDPISEHNRLYWYRQTLGQGPEFLTYFQNEAQLEKSRLLSDRFSAERPKGSFSTLEIQRTEQGDSAMYLCASSLGFRGNEKLFFGSGTQLSVL.

The chain is built from TRBV7-2 and TRBJ2-1, with D perhaps being TRBD1 or TRBD2 (5 bases each). With 1 base removed from V and 8 bases from J, the gap between germline ends came to 18 bases. This CDR3 region has 16 residues. Per the germline V gene, CDR1 is SGHTA and CDR2 is FQGNSA. The CDR3 region is CASSLGVGTISYEQFF. As DNA, the CDR3 is TGTGCCAGCAGCTTAGGGGTCGGGACGATTTCGTATGAGCAGTTCTTC.

The chain employs TRBV4-1 and TRBJ1-2; a possible D gene is TRBD1 (6 bases). Germline-derived CDR1 and CDR2 are MGHRA and YSYEKL. CDR3 length: 16 amino acids. Trimming pared 2 bases from V and 4 bases from J, leaving 17 bases between. The CDR3 sequence: CASSQPGQLRLYGYTF. DNA of the CDR3: TGCGCCAGCAGCCAACCCGGACAGCTCAGGCTCTATGGCTACACCTTC.

CDR3: CASSPGTISTDTQYF. The CDR3 nucleotides read TGTGCCAGCAGCCCCGGGACGATTAGCACAGATACGCAGTATTTT. V gene TRBV7-7 combines with J gene TRBJ2-3, with D tentatively TRBD1 or TRBD2 (5 bases each). The germline CDR1 and CDR2 sequences are SSHAT and FNYEAQ (reference sequence). CDR3 length: 15 amino acids. V lost 5 bases and J 0 bases, leaving 12 bases between the germline ends.

J is TRBJ1-6 and V is TRBV5-1; 8 bases align to TRBD1. Trimming cost V 1 base and J 9 bases; bases outside gene matches: 3. This CDR3 region has 14 residues. Per the germline V gene, CDR1 is SGHRS and CDR2 is YFSETQ. CDR3 nucleotide sequence: TGCGCCAGCAGCTTGCGACAGGGGAGTTCACCCCTCCACTTT. It is translated as CASSLRQGSSPLHF.

The chain is built from TRBV7-8 and TRBJ2-2; 10 positions agree with TRBD2. With V trimmed by 1 base and J by 4 bases, 12 bases remained unmatched. CDR3 length: 19 amino acids. Germline assignment: CDR1 SGHVS and CDR2 FQNEAQ. DNA for the CDR3: TGTGCCAGCAGCTTAGGAGGCAGCGGGGGGGCCTTTGGCACCGGGGAGCTGTTTTTT. Protein sequence: CASSLGGSGGAFGTGELFF.

The V gene is TRBV11-2, the J gene TRBJ1-1, with D hard to call. From germline, CDR1 is SGHAT and CDR2 FQNNGV. The V end lost 0 bases, the J end lost 3 bases, and 11 bases lay between the germline ends. CDR3 size: 15 residues. In DNA form, the CDR3 reads TGTGCCAGCAGCTTAGATGTTGGGTGGTACACTGAAGCTTTCTTT. Protein product: CASSLDVGWYTEAFF.

V gene TRBV10-2 combines with J gene TRBJ2-2; D is uncertain. The germline V gene has CDR1 WSHSY and CDR2 SAAADI. This CDR3 region has 13 residues. Trimming shortened V by 7 bases and J by 5 bases, and 11 bases separated the two germline ends. The CDR3 nucleotides are TGCGCCAGCAACCCCCAACTAACCGGGGAGCTGTTTTTT. It is translated as CASNPQLTGELFF.

The V call is TRBV28, the J call TRBJ1-5, with D unclear. This CDR3 contains 11 residues. Looked up from germline, CDR1 is MDHEN and CDR2 is SYDVKM. Trimming took 6 bases from V and 6 from J, leaving 6 bases between them. The CDR3 nucleotides are TGTGCCAGCAGCACAACTCAGCCCCAGCATTTT. It encodes CASSTTQPQHF.

This chain connects TRBV27 to TRBJ1-2; D is perhaps TRBD1 (5 bases). V was cut by 5 bases and J by 2 bases, with 15 bases left in between. The CDR3 spans 15 residues. Germline V CDR1 and CDR2: MNHEY, SMNVEV (reference sequence). The CDR3 nucleotides read TGTGCCAGCAGTCTCATTGGGGGACTAAACTATGGCTACACCTTC. Amino acids: CASSLIGGLNYGYTF.

By sample fraction, this clone is medium-sized (0.01 to 0.1%). The chain is built from TRBV6-6 and TRBJ2-5, with D possibly TRBD2 on 5 matching bases. The germline gives CDR1 MNHNY, CDR2 SVGAGI (reference sequence). The CDR3 spans 15 residues. Trimming took 2 bases from V and 5 from J, leaving 15 bases between them. DNA of the CDR3: TGTGCCAGCAGTTACGTTATCCGGGGATGGGAGACCCAGTACTTC. Its protein product is CASSYVIRGWETQYF.

Comments on this clone: The conserved closing phenylalanine or tryptophan is absent in this CDR3, likely reflecting a read error. Because the CDR3's place on the DNA is in doubt, the DNA is left out and the CDR3 is given as listed by TCRdb. The rearrangement links TRBV28 to TRBJ1-2. CDR1 and CDR2 from the germline V gene are MDHEN and SYDVKM. Both ends counted, the CDR3 spans 15 residues. CDR3 protein: CASSSTGLDERPMAT.

The gene calls are TRBV7-6 and TRBJ1-1; maybe TRBD1 (5 bases). Trimming pared 7 bases from V and 3 bases from J, leaving 15 bases between. The germline V gene has CDR1 SGHVS and CDR2 FNYEAQ. This CDR3 has 14 residues. In DNA form, the CDR3 reads TGTGCCAGCACCTTGCCCAGGGATGACACTGAAGCTTTCTTT. Translated: CASTLPRDDTEAFF.

The chain carries TRBV6-1 and TRBJ2-2, with TRBD2 identical over 12 bases. The V and J ends lost 3 bases and 4 bases, in that order; junction bases with no gene match: 6. Germline assignment: CDR1 MNHNS and CDR2 SASEGT. The CDR3 covers 17 residues. The CDR3 loop is CASSEWTSGVGTGELFF. The CDR3 DNA is TGTGCCAGCAGTGAGTGGACTAGCGGGGTCGGCACCGGGGAGCTGTTTTTT.

The J gene is TRBJ2-3, the V gene TRBV7-8; tentatively, D is TRBD1 or TRBD2 (5 bases each). V lost 4 bases, J lost 6 bases, and 14 bases lay in between. The CDR3 runs to 14 residues. The germline CDR1 and CDR2 sequences are SGHVS and FQNEAQ. The CDR3 DNA follows: TGTGCCAGCAGCTCGGGACCTCACGTGGATACGCAGTATTTT. It codes for CASSSGPHVDTQYF.

The chain carries TRBV7-8 and TRBJ2-2, with D tentatively TRBD2 (6 bases). CDR3 length equals 13 residues. Trimming shortened V by 5 bases and J by 9 bases, and 13 bases separated the two germline ends. The germline V gene has CDR1 SGHVS and CDR2 FQNEAQ. The CDR3 is CASSRGGARELFF. CDR3 DNA sequence: TGTGCCAGCAGCCGCGGAGGGGCCCGGGAGCTGTTTTTT.

This clone was observed once. The chain carries TRBV10-3 and TRBJ2-7, with 9 bases identical to TRBD2. The CDR3 is 14 residues long. CDR1 and CDR2 (germline): ENHRY, SYGVKD. V was clipped by 0 bases and J by 3 bases; unmatched bases: 0. The CDR3 spells CAISESTSGYEQYF. Written as DNA, the CDR3 is TGTGCCATCAGTGAGTCGACTAGCGGCTACGAGCAGTACTTC.

The chain joins TRBV4-2 to TRBJ1-1; 7 bases align to TRBD1. The CDR3 contains 17 residues. Germline CDR1 is LGHNA and CDR2 is YNFKEQ. Unmatched junction bases numbered 12, after V lost 4 bases and J lost 1 base. Here the CDR3 reads CASSPGVVTGTNTEAFF. In DNA form, the CDR3 reads TGTGCCAGCAGCCCGGGGGTCGTGACAGGGACGAACACTGAAGCTTTCTTT.

The rearrangement links TRBV7-2 to TRBJ1-6, with D unclear. CDR3 size: 13 residues. Trimming took 5 bases from V and 6 from J, leaving 8 bases between them. Germline assignment: CDR1 SGHTA and CDR2 FQGNSA. The CDR3 loop is CASSLSSNSPLHF. The CDR3 bases are TGTGCCAGCAGCCTGTCAAGTAATTCACCCCTCCACTTT.

The chain links TRBV5-1 to TRBJ2-7, with D perhaps TRBD1 (5 bases). Trimming took 1 base from V and 5 from J, leaving 10 bases between them. Per germline, CDR1 SGHRS and CDR2 YFSETQ. CDR3 size: 13 residues. Here the CDR3 DNA reads TGCGCCAGCAGCTTGACTCGACAGAACGAGCAGTACTTC. It is translated as CASSLTRQNEQYF.

This chain links TRBV18 with TRBJ2-5, with unresolved D. The V gene lost 6 bases and the J gene lost 5 bases, with 10 bases spanning the gap. The CDR3 contains 12 residues. Per germline, CDR1 KGHSH and CDR2 LQKENI. The CDR3 DNA sequence: TGTGCCAGCTCGGCGGATAGGGAGACCCAGTACTTC. It encodes CASSADRETQYF.

The V gene is TRBV7-8, the J gene TRBJ2-3; no clear D gene. Germline CDR1 reads SGHVS; CDR2 reads FQNEAQ. This CDR3 contains 17 residues. Trimming removed 6 bases from V and 0 bases from J, with 19 bases in between. The CDR3: CASRTTGRQISTDTQYF. As DNA, the CDR3 is TGTGCCAGCAGAACGACGGGCAGGCAAATTAGCACAGATACGCAGTATTTT.

By sample share, this clone is medium-sized. The CDR3 loop reads CASSFLGTGDGYEQYF. The CDR3 nucleotides read TGTGCCAGCAGCTTCCTCGGGACAGGGGATGGTTACGAGCAGTACTTC. The chain joins TRBV7-9 to TRBJ2-7; 10 bases map to TRBD1. The germline gives CDR1 SEHNR, CDR2 FQNEAQ (reference sequence). After removal of 3 bases from V and 4 bases from J, the junction contained 9 bases not matched to a gene. The CDR3 runs to 16 residues.

The chain is built from TRBV19 and TRBJ1-1; no definite D call. The CDR3 is 14 residues long. V dropped 3 bases and J dropped 1 base, with 9 bases sitting between them. Germline CDR1 LNHDA, CDR2 SQIVND (reference sequence). CDR3 protein: CASSIWVGNTEAFF. CDR3 DNA sequence: TGTGCCAGTAGTATCTGGGTCGGGAACACTGAAGCTTTCTTT.